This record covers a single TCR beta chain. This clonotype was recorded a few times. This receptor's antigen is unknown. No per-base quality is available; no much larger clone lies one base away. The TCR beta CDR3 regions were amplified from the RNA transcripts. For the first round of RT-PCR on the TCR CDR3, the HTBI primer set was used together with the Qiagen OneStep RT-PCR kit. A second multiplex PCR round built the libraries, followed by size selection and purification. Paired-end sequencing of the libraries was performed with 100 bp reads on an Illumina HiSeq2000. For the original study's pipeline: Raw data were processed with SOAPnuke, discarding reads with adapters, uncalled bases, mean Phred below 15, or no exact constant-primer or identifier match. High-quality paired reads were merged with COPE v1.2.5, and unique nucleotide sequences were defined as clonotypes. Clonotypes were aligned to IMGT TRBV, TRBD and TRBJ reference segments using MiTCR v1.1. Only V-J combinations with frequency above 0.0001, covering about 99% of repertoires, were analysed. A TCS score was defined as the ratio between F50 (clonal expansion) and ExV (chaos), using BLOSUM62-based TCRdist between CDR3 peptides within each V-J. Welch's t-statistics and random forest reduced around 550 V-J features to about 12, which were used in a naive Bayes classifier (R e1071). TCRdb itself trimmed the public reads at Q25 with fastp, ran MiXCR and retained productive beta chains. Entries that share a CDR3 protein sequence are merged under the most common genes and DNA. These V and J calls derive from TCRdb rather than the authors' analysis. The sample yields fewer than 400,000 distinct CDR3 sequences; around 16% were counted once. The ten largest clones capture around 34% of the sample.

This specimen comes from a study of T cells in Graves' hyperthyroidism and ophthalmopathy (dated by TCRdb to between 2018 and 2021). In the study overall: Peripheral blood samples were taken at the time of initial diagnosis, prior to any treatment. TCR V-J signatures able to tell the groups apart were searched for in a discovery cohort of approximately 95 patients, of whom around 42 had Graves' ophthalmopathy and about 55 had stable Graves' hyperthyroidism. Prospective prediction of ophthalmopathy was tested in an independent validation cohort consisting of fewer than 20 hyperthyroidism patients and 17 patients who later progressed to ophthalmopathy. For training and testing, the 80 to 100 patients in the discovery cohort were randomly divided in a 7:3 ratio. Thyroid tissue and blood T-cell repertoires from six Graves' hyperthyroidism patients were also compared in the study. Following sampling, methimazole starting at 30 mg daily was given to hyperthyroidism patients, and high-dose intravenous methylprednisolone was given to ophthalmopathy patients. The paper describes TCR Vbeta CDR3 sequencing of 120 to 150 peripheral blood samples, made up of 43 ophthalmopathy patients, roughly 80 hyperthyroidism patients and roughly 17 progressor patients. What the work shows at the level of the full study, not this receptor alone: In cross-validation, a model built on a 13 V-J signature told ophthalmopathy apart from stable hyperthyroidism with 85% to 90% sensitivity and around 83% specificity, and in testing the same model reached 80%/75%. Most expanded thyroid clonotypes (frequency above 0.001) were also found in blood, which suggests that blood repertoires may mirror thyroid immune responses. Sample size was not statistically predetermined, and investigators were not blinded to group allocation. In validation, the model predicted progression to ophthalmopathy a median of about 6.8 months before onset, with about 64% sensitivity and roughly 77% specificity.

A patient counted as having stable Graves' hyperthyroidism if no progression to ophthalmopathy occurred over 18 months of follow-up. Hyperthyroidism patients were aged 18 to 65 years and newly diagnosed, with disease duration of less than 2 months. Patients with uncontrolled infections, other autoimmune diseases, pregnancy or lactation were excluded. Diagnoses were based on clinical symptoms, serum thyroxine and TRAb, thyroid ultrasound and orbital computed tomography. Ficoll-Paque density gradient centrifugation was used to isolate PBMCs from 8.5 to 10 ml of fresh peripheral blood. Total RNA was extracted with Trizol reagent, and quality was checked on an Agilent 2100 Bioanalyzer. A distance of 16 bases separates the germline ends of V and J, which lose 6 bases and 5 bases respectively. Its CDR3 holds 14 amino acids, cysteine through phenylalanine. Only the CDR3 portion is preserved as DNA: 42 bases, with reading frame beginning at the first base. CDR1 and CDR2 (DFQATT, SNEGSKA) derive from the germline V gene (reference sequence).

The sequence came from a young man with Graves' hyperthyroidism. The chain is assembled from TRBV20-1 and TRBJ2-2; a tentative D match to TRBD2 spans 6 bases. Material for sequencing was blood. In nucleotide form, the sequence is TGCAGTGCCACACTAGCAAATGGAACCGGGGAGCTGTTTTTT. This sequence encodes CSATLANGTGELFF.